The 29 T cell receptor beta chains in this list originate from one sample, sequenced in a study of control samples from healthy donors and cancer patients. Profiling relied on immunoSEQ multiplex PCR, and the TCRdb table lists in-frame clones only, not all of them. The data show about 160,000 clones, roughly 92% seen once. The sample comprised blood. The receptor source for this set is a woman aged 30 to 39 in good health.

V is TRBV6-5 and J is TRBJ2-4, with D possibly called TRBD1 or TRBD2 (6 bases each). The CDR3 spans 15 residues. Trimming took off 3 bases at V and 8 bases at J, with 17 bases between the two ends. Looked up from germline, CDR1 is MNHEY and CDR2 is SVGAGI. In DNA, the CDR3 is TGTGCCAGCAGTTATTCGGGGGCCGTTACGGACATTCAGTACTTC. Protein sequence: CASSYSGAVTDIQYF.

This rearrangement joins TRBV6-5 to TRBJ1-3, with a weak D call TRBD1 (6 bases). The V gene lost 8 bases and the J gene lost 4 bases, with 9 bases spanning the gap. CDR3 length equals 12 residues. The V gene's germline CDR1 is MNHEY and CDR2 SVGAGI. CDR3 region: CASRDTGNTIYF. CDR3 coding DNA: TGTGCCAGCCGGGACACCGGAAACACCATATATTTT.

Concerning this clone: Germline and junction disagree at one end, which may indicate a read error. The chain uses TRBV7-3 and TRBJ2-5, with 7 bases matching TRBD2. The CDR3 extends over 18 amino acids. Germline V lookup: CDR1 SGHTA, CDR2 FQGTGA. The CDR3 DNA reads as TGTGCCAACAGCTTAAGTCCCATGGCAGCTGGGAGGGGAGAGACCCAGTACTTC. Its protein is CANSLSPMAAGRGETQYF.

CDR3 region: CASSSKGMFSYNSPLHF. In DNA form, the CDR3 reads TGCGCCAGCAGCTCAAAGGGGATGTTCTCCTATAATTCACCCCTCCACTTT. This chain joins TRBV5-1 and TRBJ1-6, with D possibly matching TRBD1 (5 bases). In germline, CDR1 is SGHRS, CDR2 YFSETQ. The CDR3 has 17 amino acids. V lost 3 bases and J lost 0, with 13 bases in between.

The V gene is TRBV11-2, the J gene TRBJ2-1; TRBD2 agrees at 10 bases. With 5 bases clipped from V and 15 bases from J, the junction kept 19 bases outside the gene matches. The CDR3 is 16 amino acids. The V gene's germline CDR1 is SGHAT and CDR2 FQNNGV. CDR3 DNA sequence: TGTGCCAGCAGCCCCGACCGGACACTGAGCGGGAGGGGTCCGTTCTTC. This translates into CASSPDRTLSGRGPFF. Full variable domain (missing parts from reference TRBV11-2 and TRBJ2-1): EAGVAQSPRYKIIEKRQSVAFWCNPISGHATLYWYQQILGQGPKLLIQFQNNGVVDDSQLPKDRFSAERLKGVDSTLKIQPAKLEDSAVYLCASSPDRTLSGRGPFFGPGTRLTVL.

This clone was detected once. The genes are TRBV7-2 and TRBJ1-3; 11 bases are shared with TRBD1. V gave up 5 bases and J gave up 0 bases; unmatched junction bases: 6. This CDR3 has 17 residues. The V gene's germline CDR1 is SGHTA and CDR2 FQGNSA. CDR3 sequence: CASSQGQGAFSGNTIYF. DNA of the CDR3: TGTGCCAGCAGCCAAGGACAGGGGGCTTTCTCTGGAAACACCATATATTTT. The entire variable domain, with the rest obtained from reference TRBV7-2 and TRBJ1-3, is as follows: GAGVSQSPSNKVTEKGKDVELRCDPISGHTALYWYRQSLGQGLEFLIYFQGNSAPDKSGLPSDRFSAERTGGSVSTLTIQRTQQEDSAVYLCASSQGQGAFSGNTIYFGEGSWLTVV.

This sequence joins TRBV12-5 and TRBJ1-5; D is uncertain. The germline V gene encodes CDR1 LGHNT and CDR2 FRNRAP. The CDR3 covers 14 residues. Trimming shortened V by 7 bases and J by 4 bases, and 14 bases separated the two germline ends. Written as DNA, the CDR3 is TGTGCTAGTGCAGTATCCAATTCGAATCAGCCCCAGCATTTT. It translates to CASAVSNSNQPQHF.

The chain employs TRBV6-1 and TRBJ1-5; D may be TRBD1 (6 bases). The CDR3 runs 14 residues. Trimming removed 3 bases at V and 7 bases at J, with 13 bases between. The germline CDR1 and CDR2 sequences are MNHNS and SASEGT. The DNA for the CDR3 is TGTGCCAGCAGTGATGGAGCAGGGGAACAGCCCCAGCATTTT. Translating it yields CASSDGAGEQPQHF.

This rearrangement joins TRBV6-2 or TRBV6-3 to TRBJ2-7, with a weak D call TRBD2 (5 bases). V lost 2 bases, J lost 7 bases, and 15 bases lay in between. The CDR3 covers 14 residues. The germline V gene has CDR1 MNHEY and CDR2 SVGEGT. The CDR3: CASSYEDLHREQYF. The CDR3 region has the DNA TGTGCCAGCAGTTACGAGGACTTACATAGGGAGCAGTACTTC.

This clone was seen a few times. The rearrangement uses TRBV3-1 (or the pseudogene TRBV3-2) and TRBJ1-4, with TRBD1 matching over 10 bases. V dropped 1 base and J dropped 7; count of bases not matched to a gene: 0. Germline V lookup: CDR1 LGHDT, CDR2 YNNKEL (reference sequence). The CDR3 contains 14 residues. The CDR3 loop reads CASSQGTGGEKLFF. DNA of the CDR3: TGTGCCAGCAGCCAAGGGACAGGGGGTGAAAAACTGTTTTTT.

The chain recombines TRBV6-2 or TRBV6-3 with TRBJ1-5; D remains unclear. This CDR3 region has 14 residues. V was trimmed by 2 bases and J by 5 bases, leaving 10 bases between them. Germline V lookup: CDR1 MNHEY, CDR2 SVGEGT. CDR3 sequence reads: CASSYIAVDQPQHF. The CDR3 DNA is TGTGCCAGCAGTTACATAGCAGTCGATCAGCCCCAGCATTTT.

This chain links TRBV7-2 with TRBJ2-1; 11 nucleotides align to TRBD2. This CDR3 is built from 18 residues. V trimming: 5 bases; J trimming: 8 bases; junction bases outside the gene matches: 17. Germline lookup yields CDR1 SGHTA and CDR2 FQGNSA. CDR3 in amino acids: CASSQDPQVAGGIDEQFF. CDR3 DNA: TGTGCCAGCAGCCAAGACCCCCAAGTAGCGGGAGGGATCGATGAGCAGTTCTTC. Filled out from reference TRBV7-2 and TRBJ2-1, the complete variable domain reads GAGVSQSPSNKVTEKGKDVELRCDPISGHTALYWYRQSLGQGLEFLIYFQGNSAPDKSGLPSDRFSAERTGGSVSTLTIQRTQQEDSAVYLCASSQDPQVAGGIDEQFFGPGTRLTVL.

This chain joins TRBV21-1 and TRBJ2-2; the table's D call of TRBD2 was not tested on the DNA. TRBV21-1 is marked as a pseudogene. CDR3 size: 17 residues. The CDR3 region has the DNA TGTGCCAGCAGCAAAGGCGGACTAGCGGGAGGAACCGGGGAGCTGTTTTTT. Translated, it gives CASSKGGLAGGTGELFF.

This chain connects TRBV4-2 to TRBJ2-1; maybe TRBD1 (7 bases). The CDR3 sequence is 17 residues long. CDR1 and CDR2 (germline): LGHNA, YNFKEQ. V lost 3 bases to trimming and J lost 7 bases, with 22 bases between them. CDR3: CASSHLRQGLLGNEQFF. The CDR3 region has the DNA TGTGCCAGCAGCCACCTCCGACAGGGACTCCTTGGAAATGAGCAGTTCTTC.

V usage is TRBV12-5 and J usage is TRBJ2-1; possibly TRBD1 or TRBD2 for D (6 bases each). Germline assignment: CDR1 LGHNT and CDR2 FRNRAP. V lost 5 bases and J 16 bases, leaving 18 bases between the germline ends. The CDR3 runs to 12 residues. CDR3 in DNA: TGTGCTAGTGGTCTCCCCACAGGGACTGCTTTCTTC. Amino acid sequence: CASGLPTGTAFF.

The genes are TRBV11-2 and TRBJ1-3, with D tentatively TRBD1 (5 bases). V lost 2 bases and J 0 bases, leaving 14 bases between the germline ends. The germline V gene has CDR1 SGHAT and CDR2 FQNNGV. The CDR3 extends over 17 amino acids. The CDR3 DNA reads as TGTGCCAGCAGCTTACATTTTCATCAGGGCTCTGGAAACACCATATATTTT. Translating it yields CASSLHFHQGSGNTIYF.

In this sample, this clone turned up once. The chain links TRBV5-1 to TRBJ2-3; either TRBD1 or TRBD2 may supply D (5 bases each). Germline CDR1 and CDR2: SGHRS and YFSETQ. Trimming left V 4 bases short and J 0 bases short, with 12 bases between. This CDR3 spans 15 amino acids. The DNA of the CDR3 is TGCGCCAGCAGCATGGGACCTACCAGCACAGATACGCAGTATTTT. Its translation: CASSMGPTSTDTQYF. The full variable domain, its missing parts supplied by reference TRBV5-1 and TRBJ2-3, is KAGVTQTPRYLIKTRGQQVTLSCSPISGHRSVSWYQQTPGQGLQFLFEYFSETQRNKGNFPGRFSGRQFSNSRSEMNVSTLELGDSALYLCASSMGPTSTDTQYFGPGTRLTVL.

Concerning this clone: Mismatch with germline at one junction end may stem from a read error. This chain joins TRBV12-3 or TRBV12-4 and TRBJ2-2, with D unclear. The CDR3 contains 10 residues. The chain's CDR3 is CASSTVELFF. CDR3 DNA: TGTGCCAGCAGCACCGTGGAGCTGTTTTTT.

This chain uses TRBV4-3 with TRBJ1-2; the D gene is possibly TRBD1 (5 bases). The CDR3 is 15 residues long. Per the germline V gene, CDR1 is LGHNA and CDR2 is YSLEER. Trimming removed 0 bases at V and 7 bases at J, with 15 bases between. Here the CDR3 DNA reads TGCGCCAGCAGCCAAGATGGTGGGGGGATATTTGGCTACACCTTC. Its protein product is CASSQDGGGIFGYTF.

This clone was observed a handful of times. J is TRBJ2-7 and V is TRBV19; 7 bases match TRBD2. Germline CDR1 reads LNHDA; CDR2 reads SQIVND (reference sequence). The CDR3 loop spans 14 amino acids. V shed 1 base and J 2 bases; nucleotides not matched to a gene: 2. CDR3: CASSIGGGTYEQYF. DNA for the CDR3: TGTGCCAGTAGTATAGGCGGGGGTACCTACGAGCAGTACTTC.

CDR3 region: CASSGGRKGQETQYF. The CDR3 nucleotides are TGTGCCAGCAGTGGAGGGAGAAAGGGGCAAGAGACCCAGTACTTC. V gene TRBV25-1 combines with J gene TRBJ2-5; D could derive from TRBD1 or TRBD2 (5 bases each). Germline V lookup: CDR1 MGHDK, CDR2 SYGVNS. V lost 4 bases, J lost 2 bases, and 14 bases lay in between. CDR3 length equals 15 residues.

This sequence joins TRBV6-5 and TRBJ2-5, with TRBD1 matching 9 bases. Germline V gene sequence: CDR1 MNHEY, CDR2 SVGAGI. This CDR3 spans 15 amino acids. The ends lost 2 bases at V and 4 bases at J; junction bases unmatched: 5. The CDR3 region is CASSYDRGDSETQYF. In DNA, the CDR3 is TGTGCCAGCAGTTACGACAGGGGGGACTCAGAGACCCAGTACTTC.

This chain links TRBV21-1 with TRBJ1-5; TRBD1 is the table's D call, not checked against the DNA. TRBV21-1 is shown as a pseudogene. The CDR3 has 16 amino acids. CDR3 region: CASSKVQRWCNQPQHF. CDR3 DNA sequence: TGTGCCAGCAGCAAAGTACAGAGATGGTGCAATCAGCCCCAGCATTTT.

The gene calls are TRBV5-1 and TRBJ2-1; no clear D. Trimming pared 4 bases from V and 9 bases from J, leaving 20 bases between. CDR1 is SGHRS, CDR2 YFSETQ, per germline. The CDR3 is 15 amino acids. In DNA, the CDR3 is TGCGCCAGCAGCCCACCCGACATAGGGAATGGTGAGCAGTTCTTC. Amino acids: CASSPPDIGNGEQFF. Full variable domain (missing parts from reference TRBV5-1 and TRBJ2-1): KAGVTQTPRYLIKTRGQQVTLSCSPISGHRSVSWYQQTPGQGLQFLFEYFSETQRNKGNFPGRFSGRQFSNSRSEMNVSTLELGDSALYLCASSPPDIGNGEQFFGPGTRLTVL.

The chain employs TRBV2 and TRBJ2-2; 8 bases fit TRBD1. Germline assignment: CDR1 SNHLY and CDR2 FYNNEI. This CDR3 region has 16 residues. The V and J ends lost 3 bases and 2 bases, in that order; junction bases with no gene match: 5. The CDR3: CASSDLDRANTGELFF. The CDR3, as DNA: TGTGCCAGCAGTGACTTGGACAGGGCTAACACCGGGGAGCTGTTTTTT.

This clone appeared a single time. This rearrangement joins TRBV5-1 to TRBJ2-3; TRBD1 might be the D (6 bases). Germline V CDR1 and CDR2: SGHRS, YFSETQ. The CDR3 loop spans 15 amino acids. V lost 0 bases, J lost 4 bases, and 12 bases lay in between. The CDR3 protein is CASSLGRGGPDTQYF. The CDR3 DNA reads as TGCGCCAGCAGCTTGGGCCGAGGGGGTCCAGATACGCAGTATTTT.

The chain links TRBV11-1 to TRBJ2-7; TRBD2 agrees at 12 bases. Germline loops: CDR1 SGHAT, CDR2 FQDESV (reference sequence). Unmatched junction bases numbered 8, after V lost 6 bases and J lost 2 bases. CDR3 size: 16 residues. CDR3 in amino acids: CASSWLAGGPPYEQYF. CDR3 nucleotides: TGTGCCAGCAGTTGGCTAGCGGGAGGGCCACCCTACGAGCAGTACTTC.

The chain couples TRBV19 to TRBJ1-6; 10 bases map to TRBD1. J lost 2 bases, V lost 7 bases, and 8 bases had no gene match. Germline V gene sequence: CDR1 LNHDA, CDR2 SQIVND (reference sequence). The length of the CDR3 is 17 residues. The CDR3 is CASTLRDRGTYNSPLHF. In DNA form, the CDR3 reads TGTGCCAGTACCCTCCGGGACAGGGGCACCTATAATTCACCCCTCCACTTT.

The V call is TRBV19, the J call TRBJ2-7, with TRBD1 matching over 7 bases. The V segment lost 4 bases and the J segment 5 bases; nucleotides outside the gene matches: 8. Germline V lookup: CDR1 LNHDA, CDR2 SQIVND (reference sequence). This CDR3 is built from 14 residues. The CDR3 DNA reads as TGTGCCAGTAGTACCCAGAATGACAGGGACGAGCAGTACTTC. It codes for CASSTQNDRDEQYF.